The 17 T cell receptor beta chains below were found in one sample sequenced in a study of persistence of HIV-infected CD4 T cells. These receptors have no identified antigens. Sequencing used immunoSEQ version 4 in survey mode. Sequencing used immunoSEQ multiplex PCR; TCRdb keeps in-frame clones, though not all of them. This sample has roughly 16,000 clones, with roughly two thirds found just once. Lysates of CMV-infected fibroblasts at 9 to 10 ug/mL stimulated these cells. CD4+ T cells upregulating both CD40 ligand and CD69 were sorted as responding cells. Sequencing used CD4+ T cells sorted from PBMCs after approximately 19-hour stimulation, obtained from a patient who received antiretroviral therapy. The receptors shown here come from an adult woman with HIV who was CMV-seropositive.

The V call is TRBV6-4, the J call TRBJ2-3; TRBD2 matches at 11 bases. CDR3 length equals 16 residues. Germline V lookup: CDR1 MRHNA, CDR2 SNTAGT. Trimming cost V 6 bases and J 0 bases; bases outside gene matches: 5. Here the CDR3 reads CASSVTSGASTDTQYF. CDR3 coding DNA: TGTGCCAGCAGCGTGACTAGCGGGGCCAGCACAGATACGCAGTATTTT.

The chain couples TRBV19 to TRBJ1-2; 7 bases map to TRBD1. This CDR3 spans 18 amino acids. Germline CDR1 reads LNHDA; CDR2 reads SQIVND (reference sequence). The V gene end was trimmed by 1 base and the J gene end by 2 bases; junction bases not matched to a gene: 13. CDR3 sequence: CASSIGTGLSRVNYGYTF. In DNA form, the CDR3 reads TGTGCCAGTAGTATAGGGACAGGATTAAGTCGGGTCAACTATGGCTACACCTTC.

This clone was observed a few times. CDR3 amino acids: CASSLTRTSGGRTDTQYF. The DNA of the CDR3 is TGTGCCAGCAGTCTCACAAGGACTAGCGGGGGGCGTACAGATACGCAGTATTTT. The rearrangement uses TRBV6-6 and TRBJ2-3; 14 bases are a match to TRBD2. This CDR3 is 18 amino acids long. Trimming removed 5 bases from V and 3 bases from J; junction bases left unmatched: 10. CDR1 is MNHNY and CDR2 is SVGAGI in the germline V gene (reference sequence).

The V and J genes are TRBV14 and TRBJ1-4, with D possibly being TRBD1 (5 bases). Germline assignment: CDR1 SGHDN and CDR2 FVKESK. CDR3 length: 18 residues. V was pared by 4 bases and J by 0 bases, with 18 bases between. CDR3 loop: CASSLGRDRSATNEKLFF. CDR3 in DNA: TGTGCCAGCAGCCTAGGACGGGACCGGTCTGCAACTAATGAAAAACTGTTTTTT.

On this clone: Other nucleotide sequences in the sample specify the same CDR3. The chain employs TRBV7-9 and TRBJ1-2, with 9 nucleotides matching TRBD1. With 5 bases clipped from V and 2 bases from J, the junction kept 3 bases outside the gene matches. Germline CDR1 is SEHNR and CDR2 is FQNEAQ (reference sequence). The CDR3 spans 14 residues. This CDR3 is CASSPGQGNYGYTF. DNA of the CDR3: TGTGCCAGCAGCCCCGGACAGGGGAACTATGGCTACACCTTC.

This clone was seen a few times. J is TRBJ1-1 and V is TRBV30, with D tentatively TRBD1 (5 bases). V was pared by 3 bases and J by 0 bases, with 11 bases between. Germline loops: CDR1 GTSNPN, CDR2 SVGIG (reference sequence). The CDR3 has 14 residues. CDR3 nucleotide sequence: TGTGCCTGGAGGGAGGGACTTATGAACACTGAAGCTTTCTTT. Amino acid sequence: CAWREGLMNTEAFF.

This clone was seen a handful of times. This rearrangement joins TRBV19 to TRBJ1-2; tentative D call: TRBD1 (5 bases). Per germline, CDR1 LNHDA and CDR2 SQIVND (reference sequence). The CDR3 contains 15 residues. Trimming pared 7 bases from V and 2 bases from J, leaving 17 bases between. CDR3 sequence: CASTQAQRLNYGYTF. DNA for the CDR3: TGTGCCAGTACACAGGCGCAGAGACTAAACTATGGCTACACCTTC.

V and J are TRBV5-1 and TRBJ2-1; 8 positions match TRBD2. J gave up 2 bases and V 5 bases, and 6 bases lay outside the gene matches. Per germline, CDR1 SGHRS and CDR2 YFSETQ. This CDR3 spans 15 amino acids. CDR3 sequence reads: CASRVSGGPYNEQFF. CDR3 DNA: TGCGCCAGCAGGGTAAGCGGGGGCCCCTACAATGAGCAGTTCTTC.

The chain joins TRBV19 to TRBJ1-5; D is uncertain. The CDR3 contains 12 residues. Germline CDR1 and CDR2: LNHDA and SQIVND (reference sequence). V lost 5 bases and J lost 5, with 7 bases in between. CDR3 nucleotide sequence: TGTGCCAGTAGTGGTCAAGATCAGCCCCAGCATTTT. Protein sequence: CASSGQDQPQHF. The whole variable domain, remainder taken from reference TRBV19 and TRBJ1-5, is DGGITQSPKYLFRKEGQNVTLSCEQNLNHDAMYWYRQDPGQGLRLIYYSQIVNDFQKGDIAEGYSVSREKKESFPLTVTSAQKNPTAFYLCASSGQDQPQHFGDGTRLSIL.

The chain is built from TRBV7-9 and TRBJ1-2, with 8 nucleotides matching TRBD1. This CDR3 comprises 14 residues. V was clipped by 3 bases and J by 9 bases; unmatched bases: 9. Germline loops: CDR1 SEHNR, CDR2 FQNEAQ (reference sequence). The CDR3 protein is CASSFPGQGVRYTF. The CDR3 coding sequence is TGTGCCAGCAGCTTTCCCGGACAGGGTGTCCGCTACACCTTC.

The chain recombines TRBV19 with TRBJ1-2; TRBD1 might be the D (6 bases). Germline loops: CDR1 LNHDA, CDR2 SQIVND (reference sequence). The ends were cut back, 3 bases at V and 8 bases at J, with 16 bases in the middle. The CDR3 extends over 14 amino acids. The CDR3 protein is CASSMAGEGWGYTF. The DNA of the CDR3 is TGTGCCAGTAGTATGGCAGGGGAAGGTTGGGGCTACACCTTC.

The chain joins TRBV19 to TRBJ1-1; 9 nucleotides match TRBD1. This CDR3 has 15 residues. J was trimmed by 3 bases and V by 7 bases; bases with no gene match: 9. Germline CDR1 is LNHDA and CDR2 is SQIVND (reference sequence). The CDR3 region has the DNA TGTGCCAGTAATAACAGGGGGCTAGGGGACACTGAAGCTTTCTTT. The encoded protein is CASNNRGLGDTEAFF.

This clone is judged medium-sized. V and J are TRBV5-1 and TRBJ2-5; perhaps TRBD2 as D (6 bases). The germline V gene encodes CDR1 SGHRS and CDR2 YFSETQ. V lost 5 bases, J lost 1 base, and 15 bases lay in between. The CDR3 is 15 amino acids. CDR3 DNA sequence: TGCGCCAGCAGACCCACGGGGGACCTCCAAGAGACCCAGTACTTC. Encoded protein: CASRPTGDLQETQYF.

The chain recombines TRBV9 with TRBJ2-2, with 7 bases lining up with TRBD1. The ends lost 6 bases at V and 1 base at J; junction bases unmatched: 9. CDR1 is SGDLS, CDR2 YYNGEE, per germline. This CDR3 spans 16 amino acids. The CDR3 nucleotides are TGTGCCAGCACGCCTGACAGGGCCCTGAACACCGGGGAGCTGTTTTTT. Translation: CASTPDRALNTGELFF.

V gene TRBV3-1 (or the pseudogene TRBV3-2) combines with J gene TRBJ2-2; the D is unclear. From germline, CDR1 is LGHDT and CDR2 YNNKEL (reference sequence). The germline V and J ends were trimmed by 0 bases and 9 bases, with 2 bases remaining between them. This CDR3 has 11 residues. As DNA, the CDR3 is TGTGCCAGCAGCCAAGAGTGGGAGCTGTTTTTT. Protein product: CASSQEWELFF.

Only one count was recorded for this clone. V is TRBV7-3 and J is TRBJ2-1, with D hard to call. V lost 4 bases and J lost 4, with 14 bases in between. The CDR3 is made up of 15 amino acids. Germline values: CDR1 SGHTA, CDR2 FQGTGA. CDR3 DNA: TGTGCCAGCAGCTCGACCGGCTCTGAGTACAATGAGCAGTTCTTC. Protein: CASSSTGSEYNEQFF.

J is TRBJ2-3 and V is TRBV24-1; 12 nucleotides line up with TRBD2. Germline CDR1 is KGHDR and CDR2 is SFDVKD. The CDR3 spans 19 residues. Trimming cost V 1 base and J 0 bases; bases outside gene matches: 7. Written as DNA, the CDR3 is TGTGCCACCAGTGATTTTGGACTAGCGGGGATAACTAGCACAGATACGCAGTATTTT. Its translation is CATSDFGLAGITSTDTQYF.